The rows below give T cell receptor beta chains drawn from one sample of a study of T cell responses to AZD1222 COVID-19 vaccine. This table comes from immunoSEQ multiplex PCR, and its TCRdb copy is limited to in-frame clones, with some not included. The sample contains 35,000 to 45,000 clones, around 80% of which appear only once. The sample in question was peripheral blood, obtained on day 0 of AZD1222 vaccination. The receptors were gathered from an adult in good health. Both conserved end residues are part of each CDR3. The D gene is left open where the match is weak. A row's size may be missing; if present it is once, few, many or a size class.

abundance	d_gene	j_gene	v_gene	CDR3aa	CDR3nt
NA	TRBD1	TRBJ1-2	TRBV6-5	CASSYGQGARGYTF	TGTGCCAGCAGTTATGGACAGGGGGCACGTGGCTACACCTTC
NA	NA	TRBJ2-1	TRBV5-4	CASSLESGDNEQFF	TGTGCCAGCAGCTTGGAATCAGGGGACAATGAGCAGTTCTTC
NA	TRBD2	TRBJ2-3	TRBV3-1/TRBV3-2	CASSQDSGALTDTQYF	TGTGCCAGCAGCCAAGACAGCGGGGCCCTCACAGATACGCAGTATTTT
few	NA	TRBJ2-7	TRBV3-1/TRBV3-2	CASSQDRGSEQYF	TGTGCCAGCAGCCAAGACAGGGGCAGCGAGCAGTACTTC
NA	NA	TRBJ2-2	TRBV2	CASSRDGANTGELFF	TGTGCCAGCAGTCGGGACGGCGCGAACACCGGGGAGCTGTTTTTT
NA	TRBD1	TRBJ2-2	TRBV7-9	CASSSDRGRTGELFF	TGTGCCAGCAGCTCAGACAGGGGGCGCACCGGGGAGCTGTTTTTT
NA	TRBD1	TRBJ2-2	TRBV11-3	CASSLGTGTGELFF	TGTGCCAGCAGCTTAGGGACAGGCACCGGGGAGCTGTTTTTT
NA	TRBD2	TRBJ2-5	TRBV5-1	CASSLAGRGASFQETQYF	TGCGCCAGCAGCTTGGCCGGGCGGGGGGCCTCCTTTCAAGAGACCCAGTACTTC
NA	NA	TRBJ2-3	TRBV11-3	CASSLGTAPYSDTQYF	TGTGCCAGCAGCTTAGGGACAGCGCCCTACTCAGATACGCAGTATTTT
NA	NA	TRBJ1-2	TRBV3-1/TRBV3-2	CASSQEFGPGYTF	TGTGCCAGCAGCCAAGAGTTTGGTCCCGGCTACACCTTC
NA	NA	TRBJ2-3	TRBV28	CASGGLDTQYF	TGTGCCAGCGGAGGGTTGGATACGCAGTATTTT
NA	TRBD2	TRBJ2-5	TRBV20-1	CSASGLAGGPGSETQYF	TGCAGTGCTAGTGGACTAGCGGGGGGTCCTGGATCAGAGACCCAGTACTTC
NA	NA	TRBJ2-3	TRBV5-6	CASSLAASGETQYF	TGTGCCAGCAGCTTGGCAGCCTCTGGAGAAACGCAGTATTTT
NA	NA	TRBJ1-4	TRBV2	CASSVGAGGNEKLFF	TGTGCCAGCAGTGTGGGGGCAGGCGGGAATGAAAAACTGTTTTTT
once	NA	TRBJ2-2	TRBV7-8	CASSSRATGNTGELFF	TGTGCCAGCAGCTCACGGGCGACAGGCAACACCGGGGAGCTGTTTTTT
NA	NA	TRBJ2-5	TRBV7-6	CASSWSGGWETQYF	TGTGCCAGCAGTTGGAGTGGTGGATGGGAGACCCAGTACTTC
NA	NA	TRBJ2-7	TRBV5-1	CASSREGTGSSYEQYF	TGCGCCAGCAGCCGGGAGGGGACAGGGAGCTCCTACGAGCAGTACTTC
NA	TRBD2	TRBJ2-7	TRBV13	CASSLGTSQGAYEQYF	TGTGCCAGCAGCTTGGGGACTAGCCAAGGGGCCTACGAGCAGTACTTC
NA	NA	TRBJ1-1	TRBV5-1	CASSLGAVNTEAFF	TGCGCCAGCAGCTTGGGTGCGGTGAACACTGAAGCTTTCTTT
few	NA	TRBJ1-3	TRBV28	CASSSPLSLGNTIYF	TGTGCCAGCAGCTCTCCCTTGTCGCTCGGAAACACCATATATTTT
NA	NA	TRBJ1-3	TRBV28	CASSLDSVPPGNTIYF	TGTGCCAGCAGTTTGGACAGCGTCCCCCCTGGAAACACCATATATTTT
NA	NA	TRBJ1-4	TRBV9	CASSVGLNEKLFF	TGTGCCAGCAGCGTAGGCTTGAATGAAAAACTGTTTTTT
NA	NA	TRBJ1-1	TRBV20-1	CSASLWGLNTEAFF	TGCAGTGCTAGTTTGTGGGGCTTGAACACTGAAGCTTTCTTT
few	NA	TRBJ2-5	TRBV7-2	CASSLGLLTQYF	TGTGCCAGCAGCCTCGGCCTTTTGACCCAGTACTTC
NA	NA	TRBJ1-1	TRBV6-5	CASSYGDTEAFF	TGTGCCAGCAGTTACGGGGACACTGAAGCTTTCTTT
NA	NA	TRBJ1-2	TRBV5-1	CASSLRQGDGYTF	TGCGCCAGCAGCTTGAGGCAGGGCGATGGCTACACCTTC
once	NA	TRBJ2-3	TRBV29-1	CSVVWQSTDTQYF	TGCAGCGTTGTCTGGCAGAGCACAGATACGCAGTATTTT
once	NA	TRBJ2-7	TRBV7-9	CASSLGQGQTYEQYF	TGTGCCAGCAGCTTAGGCCAAGGGCAGACCTACGAGCAGTACTTC
NA	NA	TRBJ1-5	TRBV10-1	CASSEGEDQPQHF	TGCGCCAGCAGTGAGGGGGAGGATCAGCCCCAGCATTTT